Below, 12 T cell receptor beta chains from the same sample are listed, as sequenced in a study of CD8 T cells in ankylosing spondylitis (TCRdb year 2017). Preparation of the library involved 5' RACE. Data came from an Illumina HiSeq 2500. Through fastp at Q25 and MiXCR, TCRdb rebuilt clones from the public reads, retaining in-frame beta chains. Each record represents a unique CDR3 protein, reported with the most common genes and DNA among its rows. For this sample there are 400,000 or so distinct CDR3 sequences; about 24% appear just once. The ten most abundant clones make up about 0.92% of the sample. Results and caveats for the whole study, not just this receptor: A TCR beta motif of several highly homologous amino acid variants appeared characteristic of blood from ankylosing spondylitis patients.

No antigen is known for these receptors. Input material: blood, either unsorted or a sorted T cell fraction (not recorded which). Every receptor here comes from a male donor with ankylosing spondylitis.

The chain is built from TRBV5-1 and TRBJ1-4, with 10 bases fitting TRBD1. The CDR3 length is 14 residues. The V gene end was trimmed by 2 bases and the J gene end by 6 bases; junction bases not matched to a gene: 1. The germline CDR1 and CDR2 sequences are SGHRS and YFSETQ. The DNA for the CDR3 is TGCGCCAGCAGCTTCGGGACAGGGGATGAAAAACTGTTTTTT. Amino acid sequence: CASSFGTGDEKLFF.

This chain connects TRBV20-1 to TRBJ2-1; 10 bases fit TRBD2. Germline CDR1 DFQATT, CDR2 SNEGSKA (reference sequence). Losses at the gene ends were 6 bases for V and 2 bases for J; bases not matched to a gene: 7. The CDR3 runs 15 residues. The DNA of the CDR3 is TGCAGTGCACCCACTAGCGGGAACGCCTACAATGAGCAGTTCTTC. It specifies CSAPTSGNAYNEQFF.

This clonotype was observed many times. The CDR3 DNA follows: TGTGCCAGCAGCCCACAGGGTCTTGGCACAGATACGCAGTATTTT. Translating it yields CASSPQGLGTDTQYF. J is TRBJ2-3 and V is TRBV7-9; perhaps TRBD1 as D (6 bases). V lost 5 bases to trimming and J lost 1 base, with 13 bases between them. Per germline, CDR1 SEHNR and CDR2 FQNEAQ (reference sequence). CDR3 size: 15 residues.

The genes are TRBV21-1 and TRBJ2-2. TRBV21-1 is shown as a pseudogene. The CDR3 length is 14 residues. Written as DNA, the CDR3 is TGTGCCAGCAGCCCTAGAGACCCAACCGGGGAGCTGTTTTTT. Translation gives CASSPRDPTGELFF.

This clonotype was seen a few times. The CDR3 DNA sequence: TGCAGTAATAGGCGCGGGACAGGGATCGGGGCCACTGAAGCTTTCTTT. Translating it yields CSNRRGTGIGATEAFF. The J gene is TRBJ1-1, the V gene TRBV20-1, with 9 bases fitting TRBD1. This CDR3 has 16 amino acids. J lost 4 bases, V lost 8 bases, and 17 bases had no gene match. CDR1 is DFQATT and CDR2 is SNEGSKA in the germline V gene (reference sequence).

This clonotype was seen a handful of times. The chain employs TRBV29-1 and TRBJ1-4, with 7 bases matching TRBD1. Germline values: CDR1 SQVTM, CDR2 ANQGSEA. CDR3 length: 13 residues. DNA of the CDR3: TGCACCGCGGCAGGGGGGGGAAATGAAAAACTGTTTTTT. Amino acid sequence: CTAAGGGNEKLFF.

This clonotype was seen a handful of times. The gene calls are TRBV20-1 and TRBJ2-7; no reliable D call. Trimming pared 2 bases from V and 4 bases from J, leaving 9 bases between. The germline CDR1 and CDR2 sequences are DFQATT and SNEGSKA (reference sequence). The CDR3 length is 12 residues. The CDR3 here is CSARPGNYEQYF. Here the CDR3 DNA reads TGCAGTGCTAGACCCGGTAATTACGAGCAGTACTTC.

This rearrangement joins TRBV20-1 to TRBJ1-2, with a possible D match to TRBD1 (6 bases). The V end lost 6 bases, the J end lost 7 bases, and 12 bases lay between the germline ends. The CDR3 sequence is 11 residues long. CDR1 is DFQATT and CDR2 is SNEGSKA in the germline V gene (reference sequence). The CDR3 loop reads CSAGGIRGYTF. The CDR3 DNA reads as TGCAGTGCAGGGGGAATCCGTGGCTACACCTTC.

There are a few counts of this clonotype. The CDR3, as DNA: TGTGCCAGCAGTCCGGACAGGGGGCGTATTGGCTACACCTTC. Translation gives CASSPDRGRIGYTF. The chain has TRBV6-1 and TRBJ1-2, with 11 bases lining up with TRBD1. The CDR3 runs to 14 residues. V shed 5 bases and J 7 bases; nucleotides not matched to a gene: 6. CDR1 and CDR2 from the germline V gene are MNHNS and SASEGT.

The chain is built from TRBV7-9 and TRBJ2-7, with 10 bases that match TRBD2. CDR1 is SEHNR, CDR2 FQNEAQ, per germline (reference sequence). The CDR3 contains 14 residues. V was clipped by 5 bases and J by 5 bases; unmatched bases: 6. Written as DNA, the CDR3 is TGTGCCAGCAGCCGTGGGACTAGCGTAGACGAGCAGTACTTC. Residues: CASSRGTSVDEQYF.

The chain recombines TRBV7-2 with TRBJ1-5; no clear D gene. V gave up 1 base and J gave up 5 bases, with 15 bases separating them. This CDR3 is built from 16 residues. Germline lookup yields CDR1 SGHTA and CDR2 FQGNSA. This CDR3 reads CASSLVIGRGYQPQHF. CDR3 nucleotides: TGTGCCAGCAGCTTAGTAATAGGAAGAGGGTATCAGCCCCAGCATTTT.

The table lists this clonotype with a few counts. This chain uses TRBV3-1 with TRBJ2-1; D is undetermined. The germline gives CDR1 LGHDT, CDR2 YNNKEL (reference sequence). The V end lost 1 base, the J end lost 8 bases, and 9 bases lay between the germline ends. The CDR3 consists of 13 residues. CDR3 nucleotide sequence: TGTGCCAGCAGCCAAGTCGTCCGGCATGAGCAGTTCTTC. Translation: CASSQVVRHEQFF.